The next 2 T cell receptor beta chains were all read from a single sample in a study of shared clonotypes between healthy human individuals. Sequencing was performed with immunoSEQ multiplex PCR; in TCRdb, only in-frame clones are kept and a portion is missing. The sample lists approximately 1,500,000 clones, 95% to 99% seen once, with less than 0.55% in the top ten. Source material: naive CD4+ T cells sorted from blood. Regarding subset: CD45RA+ positively selected. These receptor sequences come from a man aged 25 to 40 in good health.

The sample holds one count of this clone. V and J are TRBV11-2 and TRBJ1-3, with D perhaps matching TRBD1 (6 bases). The germline V gene encodes CDR1 SGHAT and CDR2 FQNNGV. Trimming removed 1 base at V and 6 bases at J, with 13 bases between. This CDR3 has 15 amino acids. This CDR3 reads CASSLGLTGVNTIYF. CDR3 coding DNA: TGTGCCAGCAGCTTAGGACTGACAGGCGTAAACACCATATATTTT. Filled out from reference TRBV11-2 and TRBJ1-3, the complete variable domain reads EAGVAQSPRYKIIEKRQSVAFWCNPISGHATLYWYQQILGQGPKLLIQFQNNGVVDDSQLPKDRFSAERLKGVDSTLKIQPAKLEDSAVYLCASSLGLTGVNTIYFGEGSWLTVV.

The rearrangement joins TRBV5-8 to TRBJ1-5; 10 nucleotides line up with TRBD1. The V and J ends lost 1 base and 0 bases, in that order; junction bases with no gene match: 4. The CDR3 length is 17 residues. Per germline, CDR1 SGHTS and CDR2 YDEGEE. The CDR3 coding sequence is TGTGCCAGCAGCTTGTGGACAGGGGGAAATAGCAATCAGCCCCAGCATTTT. Protein: CASSLWTGGNSNQPQHF.